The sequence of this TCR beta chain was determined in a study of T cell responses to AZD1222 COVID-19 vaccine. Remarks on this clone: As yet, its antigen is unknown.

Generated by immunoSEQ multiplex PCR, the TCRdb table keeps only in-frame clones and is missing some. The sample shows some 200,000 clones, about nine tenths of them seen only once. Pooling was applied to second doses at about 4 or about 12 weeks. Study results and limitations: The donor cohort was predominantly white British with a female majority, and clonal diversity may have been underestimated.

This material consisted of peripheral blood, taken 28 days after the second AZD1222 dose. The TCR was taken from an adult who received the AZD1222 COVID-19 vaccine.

CDR3 residues: CASSYLPGLTGYEQFF. In nucleotides, the CDR3 is TGTGCCAGCAGTTACTTACCGGGACTCACCGGGTATGAGCAGTTCTTC. This chain links TRBV6-5 with TRBJ2-1; D may be TRBD2 (6 bases). Germline CDR1 MNHEY, CDR2 SVGAGI. The V end was cut by 1 base, the J end by 8 bases, with 18 bases between. The CDR3 is 16 amino acids.